Here is one T cell receptor (beta chain) with its context. What it binds is unknown. TCRdb independently ran MiXCR on the reads; one entry per CDR3 protein. Of 50,000 to 65,000 distinct CDR3 sequences listed, 15% to 25% are singletons. The data were taken from a study of T cell repertoires in cytomegalovirus infection. Overall study context: It was the public TCR beta signatures that indicated both CMV infection and matching HLA type. Study-wide results and limits: HLA-C-restricted CMV clonotypes gave the most frequent clonotype in two of eight donors.

The V gene lost 3 bases and the J gene lost 8 bases, with 16 bases spanning the gap. CDR3 length: 14 amino acids. Germline V CDR1 and CDR2: SGHTA, FQGNSA. The gene calls are TRBV7-2 and TRBJ1-2; possible D gene TRBD1, 5 bases. The receptor's source is a human donor in good health (CMV status not recorded). Some clones in this sample may be carry-over from other donors' samples. This specimen was CD8+ T cells from cultured PBMCs, taken from culture after CMV antigen stimulation. CDR3 residues: CASSLGGARNGYTF. The CDR3 nucleotides read TGTGCCAGCAGCTTGGGAGGGGCGCGGAACGGCTACACCTTC.